The T cell receptor (beta chain) described here comes from a study of T cells in Graves' hyperthyroidism and ophthalmopathy. The CDR3 has 14 amino acids. With V trimmed by 4 bases and J by 4 bases, 7 bases remained unmatched. Looked up from germline, CDR1 is SNHLY and CDR2 is FYNNEI. Amplified regions were TCR beta CDR3 sequences from RNA transcripts. Using the HTBI primer set, a first-round RT-PCR was run on the TCR CDR3. TCRdb ran MiXCR on the multiplex PCR reads and lists one entry per CDR3 protein. The sample has roughly 380,000 distinct CDR3 sequences; about 18% are singletons. In this sample, this clonotype turned up many times.

The clonotype originates from a woman between 18 and 29 years old with Graves' hyperthyroidism. Specimen: blood. The chain uses TRBV2 and TRBJ2-7; 7 bases are a match to TRBD1. In nucleotides, the CDR3 is TGTGCCAGCAGTGCGACAGGGAATGGGTACGAGCAGTACTTC. Its translation is CASSATGNGYEQYF.